The 14 T cell receptor beta chains below all came from one sample that was sequenced in a study of T cells expressing NK-cell markers. One entry per CDR3 protein, without DNA, is what TCRdb gives after re-calling the 5' RACE reads. This sample lists about 380,000 distinct CDR3 sequences; its ten largest clones have over 4%. The material sequenced was blood T cells: a sorted CD56 or NKG2C T cell subset, CD4+ or CD8+ T cells, or bulk PBMC T cells (not recorded which). These receptors were taken from a man aged 18-75 years in good health.

The J gene is TRBJ1-1, the V gene TRBV20-1. The CDR3 has 11 residues. Germline V gene sequence: CDR1 DFQATT, CDR2 SNEGSKA (reference sequence). The CDR3 is CSARDTYEAFF.

The chain employs TRBV9 and TRBJ2-2; the D call from TCRdb, TRBD1, cannot be confirmed without DNA. This CDR3 comprises 16 residues. Germline lookup yields CDR1 SGDLS and CDR2 YYNGEE. CDR3 protein: CASSRGWGARTGELFF.

The CDR3 spells CSARGWGGKLAYRDTQYF. The rearrangement uses TRBV20-1 and TRBJ2-3; TCRdb's D call, TRBD2, is unchecked because there is no DNA. This CDR3 contains 18 residues. Germline loops: CDR1 DFQATT, CDR2 SNEGSKA (reference sequence).

The V call is TRBV7-3, the J call TRBJ2-5; TCRdb returns TRBD1, unconfirmable since there is no DNA. Looked up from germline, CDR1 is SGHTA and CDR2 is FQGTGA. This CDR3 has 14 residues. The CDR3 region is CASSSGQGYETQYF.

This sequence joins TRBV27 and TRBJ2-3; the D call of TRBD2 rests on TCRdb alone, since no DNA is present to check it. Germline lookup yields CDR1 MNHEY and CDR2 SMNVEV (reference sequence). This CDR3 region has 15 residues. The CDR3 sequence is CASALAGDFTDTQYF.

The chain recombines TRBV29-1 with TRBJ2-1; the D call of TRBD1 rests on TCRdb alone, since no DNA is present to check it. This CDR3 spans 14 amino acids. The germline gives CDR1 SQVTM, CDR2 ANQGSEA. This CDR3 is CSVGTDRFYNEQFF.

The gene calls are TRBV12-3 or TRBV12-4 and TRBJ2-1; TCRdb picks TRBD1, but there is no DNA to check that call. The CDR3 is made up of 15 amino acids. CDR3 region: CASSPGTDLYNEQFF.

The rearrangement joins TRBV5-1 to TRBJ2-4. CDR1 and CDR2 (germline): SGHRS, YFSETQ. This CDR3 has 16 residues. The CDR3 region is CASSVGFGGAKNIQYF.

The rearrangement uses TRBV7-3 and TRBJ2-2. Per the germline V gene, CDR1 is SGHTA and CDR2 is FQGTGA. This CDR3 is 14 amino acids long. The CDR3 loop is CASSPTNTGRKLFF.

The chain uses TRBV21-1 and TRBJ1-1; TCRdb calls TRBD1, which cannot be checked without DNA. TRBV21-1 corresponds to a pseudogene. The CDR3 totals 14 residues. CDR3 loop: CASSIRGRGTEAFF.

This chain uses TRBV20-1 with TRBJ1-5; there is no DNA to check the TCRdb D call of TRBD1. This CDR3 contains 14 residues. Germline CDR1 and CDR2: DFQATT and SNEGSKA (reference sequence). CDR3: CSAGTGGSQQPQHF.

The J gene is TRBJ1-2, the V gene TRBV4-2; the TRBD1 assignment by TCRdb is unverifiable without DNA. Germline V gives CDR1 LGHNA, CDR2 YNFKEQ. The CDR3 length is 13 residues. The CDR3 here is CASSRTGLYGYTF.

The rearrangement uses TRBV28 and TRBJ1-2; TCRdb proposes TRBD1, but this gene call is untestable without DNA. The CDR3 has 14 amino acids. The germline gives CDR1 MDHEN, CDR2 SYDVKM. The CDR3 region is CASTRRDLAVSYTF.

The chain recombines TRBV30 with TRBJ2-1; TCRdb gives TRBD1 as the D gene, but with no DNA this cannot be confirmed. The CDR3 contains 14 residues. In germline, CDR1 is GTSNPN, CDR2 SVGIG (reference sequence). The CDR3 protein is CAWSSWTGYNEQFF.